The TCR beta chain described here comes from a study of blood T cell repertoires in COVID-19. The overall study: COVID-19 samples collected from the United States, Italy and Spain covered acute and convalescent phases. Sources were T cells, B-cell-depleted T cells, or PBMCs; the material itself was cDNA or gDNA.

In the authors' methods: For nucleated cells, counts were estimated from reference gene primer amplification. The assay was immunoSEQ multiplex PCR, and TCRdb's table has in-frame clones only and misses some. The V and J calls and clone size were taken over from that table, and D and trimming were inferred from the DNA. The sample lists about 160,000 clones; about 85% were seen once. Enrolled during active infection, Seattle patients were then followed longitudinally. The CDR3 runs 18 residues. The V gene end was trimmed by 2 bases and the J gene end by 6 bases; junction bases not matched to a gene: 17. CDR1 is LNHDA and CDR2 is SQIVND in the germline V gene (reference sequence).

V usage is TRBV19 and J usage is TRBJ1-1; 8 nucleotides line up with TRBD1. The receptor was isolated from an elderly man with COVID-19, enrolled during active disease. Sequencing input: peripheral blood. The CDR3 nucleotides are TGTGCCAGTAGTATAAGACCGGGACAGGTGGATGGTCGGGCTGAAGCTTTCTTT. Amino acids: CASSIRPGQVDGRAEAFF.